This T cell receptor beta chain was profiled in a study of sequential checkpoint blockade in melanoma. At the level of the study: First-line arms were nivolumab then ipilimumab, or the reverse, randomized 1:1. Maintenance nivolumab came after either treatment sequence.

Libraries were prepared by immunoSEQ multiplex PCR; TCRdb keeps only in-frame clonotypes and omits some of them. Of around 39,000 clones detected, 80% to 90% appear once; the ten largest clones hold less than 6%. From germline, CDR1 is SGHTA and CDR2 FQGNSA. Trimming cost V 5 bases and J 3 bases; bases outside gene matches: 8. CDR3 length equals 17 residues. Regarding treatment: randomized to nivolumab then ipilimumab (arm A) or the reverse (arm B). Sorted cells were live CD3+CD8+, lacking CD19 and CD56, from PBMCs. Sample: CD8+ T cells sorted from blood (inferred from file names), taken from a patient given nivolumab and ipilimumab in sequence. This clonotype was obtained from a human donor with melanoma. The rearrangement links TRBV7-2 to TRBJ2-3, with TRBD2 matching over 13 bases. This CDR3 reads CASSTPLAGGPTDTQYF. The DNA for the CDR3 is TGTGCCAGCAGCACTCCACTAGCGGGGGGGCCTACAGATACGCAGTATTTT.